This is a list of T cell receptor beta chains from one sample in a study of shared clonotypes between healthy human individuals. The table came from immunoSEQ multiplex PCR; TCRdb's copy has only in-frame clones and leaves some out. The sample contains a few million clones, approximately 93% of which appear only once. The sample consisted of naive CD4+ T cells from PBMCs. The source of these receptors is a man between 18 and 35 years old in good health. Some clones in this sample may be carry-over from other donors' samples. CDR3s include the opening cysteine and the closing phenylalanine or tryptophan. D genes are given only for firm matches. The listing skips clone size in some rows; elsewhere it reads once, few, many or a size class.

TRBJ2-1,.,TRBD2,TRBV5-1,TGCGCCAGCAGCGACCAGGCTAGCGGGAGATATGAGCAGTTCTTC,CASSDQASGRYEQFF
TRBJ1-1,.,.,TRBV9,TGTGCCAGCAGCGTTTTAACTGGCCCTTATACTGAAGCTTTCTTT,CASSVLTGPYTEAFF
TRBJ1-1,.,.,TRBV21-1,TGTGCCAGCAGCAAAGCGTTAGGCCCTGAAGCTTTCTTT,CASSKALGPEAFF
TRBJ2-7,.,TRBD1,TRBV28,TGTGCCAGCAGTTTGGTCCGGGACAGGGGCGAGCAGTACTTC,CASSLVRDRGEQYF
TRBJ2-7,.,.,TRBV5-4,TGTGCCAGCAGCTTGGGAGGGTCCGGTCAGACAGGTTCCTACGAGCAGTACTTC,CASSLGGSGQTGSYEQYF
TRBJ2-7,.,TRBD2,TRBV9,TGTGCCAGCAGCGTAACTAGCGGGACATCTGGCGAGCAGTACTTC,CASSVTSGTSGEQYF
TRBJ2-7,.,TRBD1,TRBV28,TGTGCCAGCAGTACCGGACAGGGGCCCTACGAGCAGTACTTC,CASSTGQGPYEQYF
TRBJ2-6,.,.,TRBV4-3,TGCGCCAGCAGCCAAGACCCGACAGGCGGTATCACCGGGGCCAACGTCCTGACTTTC,CASSQDPTGGITGANVLTF
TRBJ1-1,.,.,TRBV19,TGTGCCAGTAGTTTCAGGGGTACTGAAGCTTTCTTT,CASSFRGTEAFF
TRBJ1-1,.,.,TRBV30,TGTGCCTGGAGTGTGCGGGGGTTGAACACTGAAGCTTTCTTT,CAWSVRGLNTEAFF
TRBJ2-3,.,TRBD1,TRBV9,TGTGCCAGCAGCCCCCGGGACAGGGGTGGAGGAGATACGCAGTATTTT,CASSPRDRGGGDTQYF
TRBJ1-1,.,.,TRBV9,TGTGCCAGCAGCGTGACATCGGCCAACACTGAAGCTTTCTTT,CASSVTSANTEAFF
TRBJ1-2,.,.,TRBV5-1,TGCGCCAGCAGCTTGGAGGGAGGTTCGAACTATGGCTACACCTTC,CASSLEGGSNYGYTF
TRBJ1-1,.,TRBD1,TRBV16,TGTGCCAGCAGCCAATCGATCCAGGGGGACACTGAAGCTTTCTTT,CASSQSIQGDTEAFF
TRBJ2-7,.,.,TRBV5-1,TGCGCCAGCAGCTTGGTTCAGGGACTGACCTACGAGCAGTACTTC,CASSLVQGLTYEQYF
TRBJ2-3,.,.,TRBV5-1,TGCGCCAGCAGCTTATCAGGCAGGGGAATAGATACGCAGTATTTT,CASSLSGRGIDTQYF
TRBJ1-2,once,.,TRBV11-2,TGTGCCAGCAGCCCCGGTTGGGGGATGAACTATGGCTACACCTTC,CASSPGWGMNYGYTF
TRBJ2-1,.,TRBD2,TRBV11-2,TGTGCCAGCAGCTTACGTCGCGGGAGTGTAGATGAGCAGTTCTTC,CASSLRRGSVDEQFF
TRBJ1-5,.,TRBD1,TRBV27,TGTGCCAGCAGTACCCGACAGGGAGGAGGCAATCAGCCCCAGCATTTT,CASSTRQGGGNQPQHF
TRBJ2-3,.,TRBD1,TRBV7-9,TGTGCCAGCAGCCCTTCAGACAGGGTGTACACAGATACGCAGTATTTT,CASSPSDRVYTDTQYF
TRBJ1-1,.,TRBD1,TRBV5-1,TGCGCCAGCAGCATGGAAACAGGGGAGGTCACTGAAGCTTTCTTT,CASSMETGEVTEAFF
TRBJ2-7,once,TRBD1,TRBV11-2,TGTGCCAGCACTGGAGGGACAGGTTATTTCTGCGAGCAGTACTTC,CASTGGTGYFCEQYF
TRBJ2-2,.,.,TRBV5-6,TGTGCCAGCAGCCCACCCCCGACTTTTCTTTACACCGGGGAGCTGTTTTTT,CASSPPPTFLYTGELFF
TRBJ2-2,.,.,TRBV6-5,TGTGCCAGCGGGGGGTTCGCCGGGGAGCTGTTTTTT,CASGGFAGELFF
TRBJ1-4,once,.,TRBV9,TGTGCCAGCAGCCCAGGGAGAAATGAAAAACTGTTTTTT,CASSPGRNEKLFF
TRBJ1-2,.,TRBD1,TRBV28,TGTGCCAGCAGTCCAGGGACAGGGATTTGGGGCTACACCTTC,CASSPGTGIWGYTF